This T cell receptor beta chain was captured in a study of regulatory T cells in long-lasting Graves disease. Study-wide context: Disease was considered persistent Graves' disease after over 5 years of antithyroid drugs (with positive TSH receptor antibodies).

For this clonotype: What it recognizes is unknown.

For TCR beta, libraries came from iRepertoire HTBI primers and Arm-PCR of CDR3 regions. TCRdb re-analysed the multiplex PCR reads in MiXCR, keeping a single row per CDR3 protein. The sample includes 400,000 to 600,000 distinct CDR3 sequences, 20% to 25% seen only once; the top ten take 7% to 9%. As for time point: persistent/refractory GD, antithyroid drugs over 5 years with positive TRAb. RNA isolated from PBMCs was used to make the TCR library. Study-level results: Persistent Graves' patients showed reduced TCR diversity versus newly diagnosed patients. Sharing of public clonotypes was greater in persistent patients (more than 2,500) than in new patients (roughly 880).

This sample comprised peripheral blood mononuclear cells (PBMCs), obtained when the disease was refractory, from a patient treated with antithyroid drugs. The clonotype originates from a female donor with Graves disease.

The DNA for the CDR3 is TGTGCCAGCAGCCCGAGGGTCAATGAGCAGTTCTTC. Translation gives CASSPRVNEQFF. The rearrangement uses TRBV11-2 and TRBJ2-1, with D maybe TRBD2 (5 bases). The CDR3 loop spans 12 amino acids. The V end lost 5 bases, the J end lost 6 bases, and 8 bases lay between the germline ends. Germline V gene data show CDR1 as SGHAT and CDR2 as FQNNGV.